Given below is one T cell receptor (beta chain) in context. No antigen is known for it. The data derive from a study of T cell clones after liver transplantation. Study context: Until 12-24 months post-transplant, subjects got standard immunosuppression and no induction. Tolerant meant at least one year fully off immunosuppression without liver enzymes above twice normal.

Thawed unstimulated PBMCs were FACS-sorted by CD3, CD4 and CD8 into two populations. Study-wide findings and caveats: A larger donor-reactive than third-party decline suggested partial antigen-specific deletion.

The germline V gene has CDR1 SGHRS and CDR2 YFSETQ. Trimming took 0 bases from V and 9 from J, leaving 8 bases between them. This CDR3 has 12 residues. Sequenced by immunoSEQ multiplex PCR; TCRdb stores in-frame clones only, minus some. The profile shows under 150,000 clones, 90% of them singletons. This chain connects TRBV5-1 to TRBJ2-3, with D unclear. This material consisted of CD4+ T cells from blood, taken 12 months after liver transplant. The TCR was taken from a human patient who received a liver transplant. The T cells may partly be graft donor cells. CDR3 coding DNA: TGCGCCAGCAGCTTGGAACCGCGGACGCAGTATTTT. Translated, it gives CASSLEPRTQYF. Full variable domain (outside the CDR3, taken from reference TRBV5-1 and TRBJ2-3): KAGVTQTPRYLIKTRGQQVTLSCSPISGHRSVSWYQQTPGQGLQFLFEYFSETQRNKGNFPGRFSGRQFSNSRSEMNVSTLELGDSALYLCASSLEPRTQYFGPGTRLTVL.